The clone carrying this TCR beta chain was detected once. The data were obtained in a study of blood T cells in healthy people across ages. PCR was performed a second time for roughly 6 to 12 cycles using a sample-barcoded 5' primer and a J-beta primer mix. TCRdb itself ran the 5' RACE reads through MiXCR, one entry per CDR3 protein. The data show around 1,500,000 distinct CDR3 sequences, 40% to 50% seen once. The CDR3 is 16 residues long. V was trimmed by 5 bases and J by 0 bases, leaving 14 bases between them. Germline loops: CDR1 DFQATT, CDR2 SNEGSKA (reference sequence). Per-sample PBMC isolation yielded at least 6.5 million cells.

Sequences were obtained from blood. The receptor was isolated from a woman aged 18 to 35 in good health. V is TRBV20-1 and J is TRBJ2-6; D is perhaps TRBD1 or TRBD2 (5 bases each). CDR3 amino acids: CSAHRDGASGANVLTF. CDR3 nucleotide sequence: TGCAGTGCTCACCGGGACGGCGCCTCTGGGGCCAACGTCCTGACTTTC.